The 6 T cell receptor beta chains listed next were all sequenced from one sample in a study of blood T cell repertoires in COVID-19. The table came from immunoSEQ multiplex PCR; TCRdb's copy has only in-frame clones and leaves some out. The data hold about 220,000 clones, with 70% to 85% observed a single time. Material: PBMCs or T cells enriched from blood (not recorded which). These receptors were taken from a woman in her thirties or forties with acute COVID-19.

This clone showed up just once. The CDR3 DNA is TGTGCCAGCAGCTTCGCGGCAGGGGGGAGCACCATATATTTT. Its protein product is CASSFAAGGSTIYF. The chain employs TRBV11-1 and TRBJ1-3; 7 bases fit TRBD1. The CDR3 runs 14 residues. Germline loops: CDR1 SGHAT, CDR2 FQDESV (reference sequence). V trimming: 3 bases; J trimming: 9 bases; junction bases outside the gene matches: 8.

The J gene is TRBJ1-1, the V gene TRBV24-1; a weak D match, TRBD1 (6 bases). V lost 10 bases and J lost 4, with 15 bases in between. The CDR3 contains 13 residues. In germline, CDR1 is KGHDR, CDR2 SFDVKD. The CDR3 here is CATEAGAGTEAFF. The CDR3 nucleotides read TGTGCCACGGAAGCGGGGGCGGGCACTGAAGCTTTCTTT.

The chain joins TRBV9 to TRBJ2-7, with 7 positions matching TRBD2. The germline gives CDR1 SGDLS, CDR2 YYNGEE. Trimming cost V 6 bases and J 0 bases; bases outside gene matches: 9. The CDR3 extends over 15 amino acids. CDR3 protein: CASNPRGGSSYEQYF. In DNA form, the CDR3 reads TGTGCCAGCAACCCTCGGGGCGGGAGCTCCTACGAGCAGTACTTC.

This clone was seen a single time. As DNA, the CDR3 is TGTGCCAGTAGCCAGGGACAGGGAACTAACTATGGCTACACCTTC. Translating it yields CASSQGQGTNYGYTF. The chain recombines TRBV19 with TRBJ1-2; TRBD1 agrees at 9 bases. J lost 0 bases, V lost 6 bases, and 5 bases had no gene match. The CDR3 runs to 15 residues. Germline-derived CDR1 and CDR2 are LNHDA and SQIVND (reference sequence). The full variable domain, rest sourced from reference TRBV19 and TRBJ1-2, is DGGITQSPKYLFRKEGQNVTLSCEQNLNHDAMYWYRQDPGQGLRLIYYSQIVNDFQKGDIAEGYSVSREKKESFPLTVTSAQKNPTAFYLCASSQGQGTNYGYTFGSGTRLTVV.

The chain combines TRBV19 with TRBJ1-5; 9 bases align to TRBD1. The germline CDR1 and CDR2 sequences are LNHDA and SQIVND (reference sequence). The CDR3 runs to 14 residues. J was trimmed by 5 bases and V by 4 bases; bases with no gene match: 3. The CDR3 is CASSTRQGDQPQHF. In nucleotides, the CDR3 is TGTGCCAGTAGTACCCGACAGGGGGATCAGCCCCAGCATTTT.

The chain employs TRBV15 and TRBJ1-1; weak D call: TRBD1 (5 bases). Trimming pared 4 bases from V and 9 bases from J, leaving 12 bases between. Germline assignment: CDR1 LNHNV and CDR2 YYDKDF (reference sequence). The CDR3 loop spans 12 amino acids. This CDR3 is CATSTPGVQAFF. CDR3 DNA: TGTGCCACCAGCACGCCGGGGGTTCAAGCTTTCTTT.